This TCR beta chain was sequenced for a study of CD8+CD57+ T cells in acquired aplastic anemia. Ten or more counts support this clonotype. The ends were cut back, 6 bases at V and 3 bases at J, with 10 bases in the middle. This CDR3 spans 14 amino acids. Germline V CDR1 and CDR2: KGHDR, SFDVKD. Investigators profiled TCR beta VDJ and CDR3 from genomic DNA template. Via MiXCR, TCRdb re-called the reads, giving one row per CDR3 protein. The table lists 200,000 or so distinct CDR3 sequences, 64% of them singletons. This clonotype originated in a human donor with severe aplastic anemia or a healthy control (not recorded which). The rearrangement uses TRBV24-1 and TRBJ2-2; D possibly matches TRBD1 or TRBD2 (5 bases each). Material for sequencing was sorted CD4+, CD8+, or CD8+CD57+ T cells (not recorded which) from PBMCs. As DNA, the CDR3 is TGTGCCACCAGTTTAGGGACGGACACCGGGGAGCTGTTTTTT. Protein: CATSLGTDTGELFF.